This T cell receptor (beta chain) was recovered during a study of regulatory and conventional T cells in RAG deficiency. The sorted conventional CD4+ T cells were CD25-low and CD127-high, with genomic DNA sequenced. As to this clone: Antigen specificity is unknown.

The study's findings and limits: In Omenn syndrome, Treg and Tconv repertoires overlapped >90%. RAG-deficient patients showed markedly lower Shannon entropy and higher Simpson indices than control T-cell subsets.

Produced via immunoSEQ multiplex PCR; TCRdb's table is partial and in-frame only. The profile shows 40,000 to 55,000 clones, over 80% of them singletons. The ends were cut back, 4 bases at V and 3 bases at J, with 5 bases in the middle. Looked up from germline, CDR1 is SGHAT and CDR2 is FQNNGV. The CDR3 consists of 12 residues. The same specimen was also included in a second study, on regulatory T cells. That report notes: Primers: 52 TRBV forward and 13 TRBJ reverse.

This TCR was recovered from a human donor in good health. Material: CD4+ effector T cells sorted from blood. The chain links TRBV11-2 to TRBJ2-3; no clear D. CDR3 amino acids: CASSYLTDTQYF. The DNA of the CDR3 is TGTGCCAGCAGCTACCTTACAGATACGCAGTATTTT.